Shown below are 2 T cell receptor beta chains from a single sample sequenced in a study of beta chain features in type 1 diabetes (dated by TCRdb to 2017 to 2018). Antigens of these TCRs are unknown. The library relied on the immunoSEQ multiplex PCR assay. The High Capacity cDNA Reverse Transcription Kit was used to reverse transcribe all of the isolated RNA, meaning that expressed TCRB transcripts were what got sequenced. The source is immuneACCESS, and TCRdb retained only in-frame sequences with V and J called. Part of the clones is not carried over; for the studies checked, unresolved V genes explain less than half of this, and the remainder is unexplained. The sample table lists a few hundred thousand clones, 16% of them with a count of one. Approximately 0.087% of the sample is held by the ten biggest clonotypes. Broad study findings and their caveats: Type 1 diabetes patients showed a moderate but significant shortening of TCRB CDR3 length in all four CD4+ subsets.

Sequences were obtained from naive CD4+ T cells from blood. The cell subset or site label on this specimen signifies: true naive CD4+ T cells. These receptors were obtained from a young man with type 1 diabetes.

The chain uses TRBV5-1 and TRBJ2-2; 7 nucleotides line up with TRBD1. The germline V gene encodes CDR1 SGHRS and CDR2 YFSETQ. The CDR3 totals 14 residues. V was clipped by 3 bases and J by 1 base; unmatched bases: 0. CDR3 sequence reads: CASSWTGNTGELFF. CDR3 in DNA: TGCGCCAGCAGCTGGACAGGGAACACCGGGGAGCTGTTTTTT.

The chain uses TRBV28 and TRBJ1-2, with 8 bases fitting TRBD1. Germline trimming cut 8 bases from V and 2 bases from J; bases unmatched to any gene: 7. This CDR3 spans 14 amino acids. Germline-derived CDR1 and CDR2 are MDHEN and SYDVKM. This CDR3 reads CASRSGQENYGYTF. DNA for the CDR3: TGTGCCAGCCGATCGGGACAGGAGAACTATGGCTACACCTTC.